The 20 T cell receptor beta chains given below trace back to one sample, sequenced in a study of spatial heterogeneity in lung cancer. TCRdb recomputed calls from the 5' RACE reads with MiXCR, one row per CDR3 protein. The sample records tens of thousands of distinct CDR3 sequences, approximately 5% being singletons. Documented time point: sample taken at primary tumor resection. Tumor, nontumor lung or frozen PBMC supplied whole RNA that was sequenced unsorted. This sample comprised PBMCs, obtained at surgery. The receptors derive from a male donor with early-stage non-small cell lung cancer.

This clonotype was observed at least ten times. The chain couples TRBV5-4 to TRBJ2-2, with D perhaps TRBD2 (6 bases). Deletions cut 0 bases from V and 4 bases from J, with 10 bases between. The CDR3 consists of 15 residues. Germline values: CDR1 SGHNT, CDR2 YYREEE (reference sequence). The CDR3 reads CASSLGSGATGELFF. The CDR3 coding sequence is TGTGCCAGCAGCTTGGGTAGCGGCGCCACCGGGGAGCTGTTTTTT.

The chain carries TRBV29-1 and TRBJ2-1; 8 positions match TRBD2. CDR3 length: 18 residues. The ends lost 0 bases at V and 4 bases at J; junction bases unmatched: 14. The germline V gene encodes CDR1 SQVTM and CDR2 ANQGSEA. In DNA, the CDR3 is TGCAGCGTTGAAGACCTGAGCGGGAGCCCCTCACCTTACAATGAGCAGTTCTTC. Protein: CSVEDLSGSPSPYNEQFF.

This clonotype showed up many times. J is TRBJ1-4 and V is TRBV4-1; 10 nucleotides match TRBD1. This CDR3 spans 18 amino acids. The V and J ends lost 1 base and 6 bases, in that order; junction bases with no gene match: 11. Germline V lookup: CDR1 MGHRA, CDR2 YSYEKL. The chain's CDR3 is CASSQVGTGDKVDEKLFF. In nucleotides, the CDR3 is TGCGCCAGCAGCCAAGTCGGGACAGGGGACAAAGTAGATGAAAAACTGTTTTTT.

The V gene is TRBV28, the J gene TRBJ2-3; unclear D gene. CDR1 is MDHEN and CDR2 is SYDVKM in the germline V gene. Trimming stripped 4 bases from V and 0 bases from J, with 11 bases between. The CDR3 is made up of 15 amino acids. This CDR3 is CASSSPSYSTDTQYF. Written as DNA, the CDR3 is TGTGCCAGCAGTTCCCCCTCATATAGCACAGATACGCAGTATTTT.

Ten or more counts support this clonotype. The V and J genes are TRBV10-1 and TRBJ2-1; TRBD2 is a possible D gene (5 bases). In germline, CDR1 is WNHNN, CDR2 SYGVQD (reference sequence). Trimming pared 7 bases from V and 1 base from J, leaving 14 bases between. This CDR3 is built from 15 residues. The CDR3 protein is CASMRERTSYNEQFF. CDR3 bases: TGCGCCAGCATGAGGGAGCGGACTTCCTACAATGAGCAGTTCTTC.

About this clonotype itself: A read error is possible here, since a much larger clone lies one base away. The V and J genes are TRBV27 and TRBJ1-6, with no clear D. Looked up from germline, CDR1 is MNHEY and CDR2 is SMNVEV (reference sequence). Trimming removed 4 bases from V and 0 bases from J, with 16 bases in between. The CDR3 runs 18 residues. The CDR3 sequence: CASSSLLGRSSYNSPLHF. CDR3 nucleotides: TGTGCCAGCAGTTCGCTCCTTGGCAGGAGCTCCTATAATTCACCCCTCCACTTT.

Many counts were recorded for this clonotype. This rearrangement joins TRBV12-3 or TRBV12-4 to TRBJ2-3; 10 nucleotides line up with TRBD2. The CDR3 length is 18 residues. V shed 7 bases and J 0 bases; nucleotides not matched to a gene: 13. The CDR3 DNA follows: TGTGCCAGCACCCTCAGGACTAGCGGTACCTCTAGCACAGATACGCAGTATTTT. Protein: CASTLRTSGTSSTDTQYF.

This clonotype occurred many times. The chain employs TRBV20-1 and TRBJ2-1, with 10 bases identical to TRBD2. CDR1 DFQATT and CDR2 SNEGSKA come from the germline V gene (reference sequence). This CDR3 comprises 14 residues. Trimming cost V 6 bases and J 2 bases; bases outside gene matches: 4. The CDR3 DNA sequence: TGCAGTGCACAACTAGCGGGACCCTACAATGAGCAGTTCTTC. Protein product: CSAQLAGPYNEQFF.

The J gene is TRBJ2-3, the V gene TRBV12-3 or TRBV12-4; the D gene is possibly TRBD2 (5 bases). V was shortened by 3 bases and J by 0 bases, with 10 bases between the two germline ends. The CDR3 contains 15 residues. The CDR3 here is CASSFTTTSTDTQYF. The CDR3 coding sequence is TGTGCCAGCAGTTTCACGACTACTAGCACAGATACGCAGTATTTT.

At least ten counts were recorded for this clonotype. One end of the junction varies from germline; a read error may be responsible. The chain combines TRBV2 with TRBJ2-5, with D uncertain. This CDR3 has 10 amino acids. CDR1 and CDR2 from the germline V gene are SNHLY and FYNNEI. The CDR3 here is CASREETQYF. The CDR3 DNA follows: TGTGCCAGCAGGGAAGAGACCCAGTACTTC.

This clonotype was recorded many times. This chain connects TRBV30 to TRBJ1-5; tentative D call: TRBD1 (5 bases). Trimming removed 4 bases from V and 3 bases from J, with 13 bases in between. Per the germline V gene, CDR1 is GTSNPN and CDR2 is SVGIG (reference sequence). This CDR3 is built from 14 residues. CDR3 in DNA: TGTGCCTGGAAGAATCGACAGCCCAATCAGCCCCAGCATTTT. This encodes CAWKNRQPNQPQHF.

This clonotype was counted many times. The V and J genes are TRBV7-9 and TRBJ2-1; TRBD2 agrees at 8 bases. The CDR3 covers 15 residues. Germline CDR1 is SEHNR and CDR2 is FQNEAQ (reference sequence). Trimming took 5 bases from V and 4 from J; bases not matched to a gene: 7. CDR3 coding DNA: TGTGCCAGCAGCCCCTCCGGGAGGGGATACAATGAGCAGTTCTTC. As protein: CASSPSGRGYNEQFF. The whole variable domain, filled in from reference TRBV7-9 and TRBJ2-1, reads DTGVSQNPRHKITKRGQNVTFRCDPISEHNRLYWYRQTLGQGPEFLTYFQNEAQLEKSRLLSDRFSAERPKGSFSTLEIQRTEQGDSAMYLCASSPSGRGYNEQFFGPGTRLTVL.

This clonotype has more than one count but fewer than ten. CDR3 amino acids: CASSFGQPRADTQYF. The CDR3 DNA reads TGTGCCAGCAGCTTTGGGCAGCCCCGCGCAGATACGCAGTATTTT. The J gene is TRBJ2-3, the V gene TRBV5-8; D is uncertain. The CDR3 extends over 15 amino acids. V was trimmed by 2 bases and J by 4 bases, leaving 14 bases between them. The germline gives CDR1 SGHTS, CDR2 YDEGEE.

This clonotype was seen ten or more times. The V and J genes are TRBV7-2 and TRBJ1-2; TRBD1 might be the D (5 bases). This CDR3 is built from 15 residues. V dropped 10 bases and J dropped 4 bases, with 22 bases sitting between them. Germline loops: CDR1 SGHTA, CDR2 FQGNSA. Written as DNA, the CDR3 is TGTGCCACCGGGACCCCTTCGGGGCAGGGCTATGGCTACACCTTC. Its translation is CATGTPSGQGYGYTF.

This clonotype was observed at least ten times. The chain recombines TRBV5-1 with TRBJ2-1, with D possibly TRBD1 on 6 matching bases. CDR1 and CDR2 (germline): SGHRS, YFSETQ. This CDR3 region has 18 residues. V gave up 0 bases and J gave up 2 bases, with 18 bases separating them. The DNA for the CDR3 is TGCGCCAGCAGCTTGGCCCCCCGAACAGGGTTTACCTACAATGAGCAGTTCTTC. It codes for CASSLAPRTGFTYNEQFF.

At least ten counts were recorded for this clonotype. The chain uses TRBV5-1 and TRBJ2-1, with 7 bases matching TRBD1. The CDR3 consists of 13 residues. The V and J ends lost 4 bases and 9 bases, in that order; junction bases with no gene match: 7. Germline V gene data show CDR1 as SGHRS and CDR2 as YFSETQ. DNA for the CDR3: TGCGCCAGCAGCATCGACAGGGATACTGAGCAGTTCTTC. Encoded protein: CASSIDRDTEQFF.

This clonotype has a count of ten or more. The chain has TRBV4-1 and TRBJ1-4, with D maybe TRBD1 (5 bases). This CDR3 has 16 residues. V was clipped by 1 base and J by 11 bases, with 20 bases between them. CDR1 is MGHRA, CDR2 YSYEKL, per germline. Written as DNA, the CDR3 is TGCGCCAGCAGCCAAGCCCCTGGGACTGACCTAGGGAAACTGTTTTTT. It is translated as CASSQAPGTDLGKLFF.

The J gene is TRBJ2-1, the V gene TRBV10-3; no clear D. This CDR3 region has 13 residues. Germline lookup yields CDR1 ENHRY and CDR2 SYGVKD. Deletions cut 6 bases from V and 0 bases from J, with 6 bases between. The chain's CDR3 is CAIRTDSYNEQFF. The CDR3 DNA follows: TGTGCCATCAGAACGGACTCCTACAATGAGCAGTTCTTC.

The table lists this clonotype with many counts. The rearrangement uses TRBV11-1 and TRBJ1-2; TRBD1 agrees at 9 bases. The V gene end was trimmed by 2 bases and the J gene end by 4 bases; junction bases not matched to a gene: 8. Germline V gene lookup returns CDR1 SGHAT and CDR2 FQDESV (reference sequence). The CDR3 extends over 16 amino acids. The CDR3 spells CASSLSTDRGSYGYTF. CDR3 bases: TGTGCCAGCAGCTTATCAACGGACAGGGGTTCCTATGGCTACACCTTC. The entire variable domain, with the rest obtained from reference TRBV11-1 and TRBJ1-2, is as follows: EAEVAQSPRYKITEKSQAVAFWCDPISGHATLYWYRQILGQGPELLVQFQDESVVDDSQLPKDRFSAERLKGVDSTLKIQPAELGDSAMYLCASSLSTDRGSYGYTFGSGTRLTVV.

This clonotype was recorded at least ten times. This chain uses TRBV11-2 with TRBJ2-1, with D possibly being TRBD1 or TRBD2 (5 bases each). The CDR3 runs 15 residues. Trimming pared 3 bases from V and 8 bases from J, leaving 17 bases between. The germline V gene has CDR1 SGHAT and CDR2 FQNNGV. In nucleotides, the CDR3 is TGTGCCAGCAGCTTCCACAGAGGGGCTGGACATGAGCAGTTCTTC. Translating it yields CASSFHRGAGHEQFF.